This T cell receptor (beta chain) emerged from a study of response to subunit inactivated influenza vaccine. With regard to this clonotype: Its antigen is not known.

A single record per CDR3 protein comes from TCRdb applying MiXCR to the RT-PCR reads. The sample lists a few hundred thousand distinct CDR3 sequences, around 15% seen once, with approximately 12% in the top ten. Study results and caveats: New T cells are recruited in small numbers by each seasonal influenza vaccination, according to the authors' suggestion.

This specimen consisted of PBMCs from blood, obtained 11 to 12 days after vaccination. This receptor was taken from a man over 45 who received an inactivated influenza vaccine.

CDR3 in amino acids: CASIPFVSSTDTQYF. The CDR3 DNA sequence: TGTGCCAGCATCCCATTTGTTTCTAGCACAGATACGCAGTATTTT. The genes are TRBV7-8 and TRBJ2-3; D is unclear. Between the trimmed V and J ends, which lost 7 bases and 0 bases, there was a span of 14 bases. This CDR3 region has 15 residues. Germline-derived CDR1 and CDR2 are SGHVS and FQNEAQ.